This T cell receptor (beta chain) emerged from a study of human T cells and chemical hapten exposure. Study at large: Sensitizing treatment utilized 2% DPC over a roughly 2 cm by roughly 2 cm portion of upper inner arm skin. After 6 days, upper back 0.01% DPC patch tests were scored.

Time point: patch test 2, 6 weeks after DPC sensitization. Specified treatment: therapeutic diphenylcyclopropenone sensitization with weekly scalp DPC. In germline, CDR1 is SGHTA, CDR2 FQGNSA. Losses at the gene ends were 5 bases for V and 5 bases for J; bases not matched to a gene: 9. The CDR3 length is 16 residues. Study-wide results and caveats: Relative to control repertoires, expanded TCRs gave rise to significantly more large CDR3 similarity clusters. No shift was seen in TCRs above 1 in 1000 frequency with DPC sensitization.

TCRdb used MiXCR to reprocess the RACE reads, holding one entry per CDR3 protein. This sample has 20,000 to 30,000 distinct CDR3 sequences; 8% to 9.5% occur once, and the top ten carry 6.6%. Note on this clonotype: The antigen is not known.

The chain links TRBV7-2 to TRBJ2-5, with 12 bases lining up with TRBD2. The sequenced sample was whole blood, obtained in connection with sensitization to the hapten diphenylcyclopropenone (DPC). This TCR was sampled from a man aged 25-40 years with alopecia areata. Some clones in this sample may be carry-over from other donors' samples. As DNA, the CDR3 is TGTGCCAGCAGCCCGCGACTAGCGGGGGCGCGGGAGACCCAGTACTTC. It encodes CASSPRLAGARETQYF.